Presented here are 11 T cell receptor beta chains from one specimen sequenced in a study of T cells in Graves' hyperthyroidism and ophthalmopathy. RNA transcripts provided the source from which TCR beta CDR3 regions were amplified. The TCR CDR3 first-round RT-PCR relied on the HTBI primer set. TCRdb re-analysed the multiplex PCR reads in MiXCR, keeping a single row per CDR3 protein. The sample contains roughly 570,000 distinct CDR3 sequences, under 60% of which appear only once. The specimen sequenced was peripheral blood or thyroid tissue (not recorded which). The receptors come from a young woman with Graves' hyperthyroidism.

This sequence joins TRBV10-3 and TRBJ1-2; a weak D match, TRBD1 (6 bases). Germline loops: CDR1 ENHRY, CDR2 SYGVKD. The CDR3 consists of 12 residues. V gave up 7 bases and J gave up 4 bases, with 10 bases separating them. CDR3 nucleotide sequence: TGTGCCATCAACGGGGGGCTCTATGGCTACACCTTC. Its translation: CAINGGLYGYTF.

This clonotype appeared many times. Just one base apart from a much larger clone, this may be a read error. The chain is built from TRBV4-2 and TRBJ2-2; 9 bases align to TRBD1. V shed 4 bases, J shed 4 bases, and the junction held 4 bases outside the gene matches. Germline-derived CDR1 and CDR2 are LGHNA and YNFKEQ. The CDR3 is made up of 15 amino acids. DNA for the CDR3: TGTGCCAGCAGCCCCGGGACAGGGAGCACCGGGGAGCTGTTTTTT. It codes for CASSPGTGSTGELFF.

This chain joins TRBV20-1 and TRBJ2-2; D might be TRBD2 (5 bases). Per germline, CDR1 DFQATT and CDR2 SNEGSKA (reference sequence). This CDR3 spans 14 amino acids. V lost 3 bases, J lost 4 bases, and 12 bases lay in between. The CDR3 region has the DNA TGCAGTGCTAGTGACGGGATACTCACCGGGGAGCTGTTTTTT. Its translation is CSASDGILTGELFF.

This clonotype was counted between two and nine times. The genes are TRBV20-1 and TRBJ2-6; no clear D gene. V lost 7 bases and J 0 bases, leaving 10 bases between the germline ends. Germline CDR1 and CDR2: DFQATT and SNEGSKA (reference sequence). The CDR3 contains 14 residues. The CDR3 DNA sequence: TGCAGTGGGACGTCAAGCTCTGGGGCCAACGTCCTGACTTTC. Encoded protein: CSGTSSSGANVLTF.

This clonotype has a count of ten or more. The rearrangement links TRBV6-1 to TRBJ2-5; D tentatively fits TRBD1 or TRBD2 (5 bases each). CDR3 length equals 14 residues. Between the trimmed V and J ends, which lost 5 bases and 1 base, there was a span of 11 bases. CDR1 MNHNS and CDR2 SASEGT come from the germline V gene. CDR3 coding DNA: TGTGCCAGCAGTCTACTAGGGACCCAAGAGACCCAGTACTTC. This sequence encodes CASSLLGTQETQYF.

The rearrangement links TRBV24-1 to TRBJ1-6; possibly TRBD1 for D (5 bases). This CDR3 is 15 amino acids long. The germline V and J ends were trimmed by 7 bases and 6 bases, with 15 bases remaining between them. Germline V gene lookup returns CDR1 KGHDR and CDR2 SFDVKD. This CDR3 is CATRPTGRTNSPLHF. Here the CDR3 DNA reads TGTGCCACCAGACCCACGGGACGGACTAATTCACCCCTCCACTTT.

J is TRBJ1-2 and V is TRBV25-1; no definite D call. CDR3 length: 11 residues. Germline loops: CDR1 MGHDK, CDR2 SYGVNS. With 9 bases removed from V and 7 bases from J, the gap between germline ends came to 12 bases. CDR3 sequence (DNA): TGTGCCAGGCAGTTTCCCGTTGGCTACACCTTC. Its protein product is CARQFPVGYTF.

The V call is TRBV20-1, the J call TRBJ2-5; maybe TRBD2 (5 bases). CDR3 length equals 12 residues. Trimming took 8 bases from V and 4 from J, leaving 14 bases between them. The V gene's germline CDR1 is DFQATT and CDR2 SNEGSKA (reference sequence). As DNA, the CDR3 is TGCAGTTTATTCGGGGTGGGAGAGACCCAGTACTTC. This codes for CSLFGVGETQYF.

The chain's CDR3 is CASSQVFSGYNEQFF. For the CDR3, the DNA is TGTGCCAGCAGCCAAGTGTTTAGCGGGTACAATGAGCAGTTCTTC. The chain links TRBV14 to TRBJ2-7; 7 nucleotides agree with TRBD2. The last part of the DNA fits TRBJ2-1 better; the J call may be wrong. CDR1 is SGHDN and CDR2 is FVKESK in the germline V gene. This CDR3 is 15 amino acids long.

CDR3 in DNA: TGCAGCTTCGACGCTAACTATGGCTACACCTTC. Residues: CSFDANYGYTF. This chain connects TRBV29-1 to TRBJ1-2, with unresolved D. This CDR3 contains 11 residues. Trimming took off 8 bases at V and 0 bases at J, with 7 bases between the two ends. Germline CDR1 SQVTM, CDR2 ANQGSEA.

The chain combines TRBV7-2 with TRBJ2-7; 10 bases line up with TRBD1. There are 15 residues in the CDR3. V gave up 5 bases and J gave up 2 bases; unmatched junction bases: 6. CDR1 is SGHTA and CDR2 is FQGNSA in the germline V gene. The CDR3 loop reads CASSPGQGLPYEQYF. CDR3 sequence (DNA): TGTGCCAGCAGCCCGGGACAGGGGCTTCCCTACGAGCAGTACTTC.